The 27 T cell receptor beta chains presented below share a single source sample, sequenced in a study of cytomegalovirus exposure and HLA in healthy donors. The primer mix had 60 Vbeta and 13 Jbeta primers. Some clones are missing from TCRdb's copy, which holds only in-frame ones; the method was immunoSEQ multiplex PCR. Here the sample spans 150,000 to 200,000 clones, roughly 77% being singletons. Material for sequencing was PBMCs. The receptors derive from a man aged 18 to 30 in good health and CMV-seropositive.

This chain links TRBV19 with TRBJ1-1; D is undetermined. The V and J ends lost 7 bases and 4 bases respectively, with 10 bases between them. Germline V gene data show CDR1 as LNHDA and CDR2 as SQIVND (reference sequence). The CDR3 length is 12 residues. CDR3 in amino acids: CASTLRGTEAFF. CDR3 in DNA: TGTGCCAGTACTCTGAGAGGCACTGAAGCTTTCTTT.

The J gene is TRBJ2-3, the V gene TRBV27, with 7 bases identical to TRBD2. Per the germline V gene, CDR1 is MNHEY and CDR2 is SMNVEV (reference sequence). V dropped 0 bases and J dropped 4; count of bases not matched to a gene: 4. The CDR3 is made up of 15 amino acids. In DNA, the CDR3 is TGTGCCAGCAGTTTATCAGCGGGACTCGCAGATACGCAGTATTTT. Its protein is CASSLSAGLADTQYF.

J is TRBJ2-7 and V is TRBV2; tentatively, D is TRBD2 (5 bases). CDR3 length: 14 residues. V lost 4 bases and J 2 bases, leaving 12 bases between the germline ends. Germline values: CDR1 SNHLY, CDR2 FYNNEI. The CDR3: CASSARERAYEQYF. The CDR3, as DNA: TGTGCCAGCAGTGCTAGGGAGAGGGCCTACGAGCAGTACTTC. The variable domain in full, completed from reference TRBV2 and TRBJ2-7, reads EPEVTQTPSHQVTQMGQEVILRCVPISNHLYFYWYRQILGQKVEFLVSFYNNEISEKSEIFDDQFSVERPDGSNFTLKIRSTKLEDSAMYFCASSARERAYEQYFGPGTRLTVT.

This clone was recorded a few times. The chain links TRBV11-1 to TRBJ2-7; 7 nucleotides line up with TRBD1. The V segment lost 4 bases and the J segment 5 bases; nucleotides outside the gene matches: 5. This CDR3 contains 13 residues. Germline values: CDR1 SGHAT, CDR2 FQDESV (reference sequence). Here the CDR3 reads CASSSHRGHEQYF. In nucleotides, the CDR3 is TGTGCCAGCAGCTCCCACAGGGGCCACGAGCAGTACTTC. Full variable domain (remainder filled in from reference TRBV11-1 and TRBJ2-7): EAEVAQSPRYKITEKSQAVAFWCDPISGHATLYWYRQILGQGPELLVQFQDESVVDDSQLPKDRFSAERLKGVDSTLKIQPAELGDSAMYLCASSSHRGHEQYFGPGTRLTVT.

The chain recombines TRBV7-9 with TRBJ1-5; TRBD1 matches 7 bases. Germline V lookup: CDR1 SEHNR, CDR2 FQNEAQ (reference sequence). CDR3 length: 15 residues. Trimming took 5 bases from V and 2 from J; bases not matched to a gene: 6. The chain's CDR3 is CASSRDSHGNQPQHF. The CDR3 DNA follows: TGTGCCAGCAGCCGGGACAGCCATGGCAATCAGCCCCAGCATTTT.

The chain employs TRBV18 and TRBJ2-1, with 7 bases that match TRBD1. After removal of 3 bases from V and 5 bases from J, the junction contained 4 bases not matched to a gene. The CDR3 consists of 14 residues. Germline CDR1 is KGHSH and CDR2 is LQKENI. The CDR3: CASSPGQENNEQFF. The CDR3 region has the DNA TGTGCCAGCTCACCCGGACAGGAGAACAATGAGCAGTTCTTC. Supplemented by reference TRBV18 and TRBJ2-1, the full variable domain reads NAGVMQNPRHLVRRRGQEARLRCSPMKGHSHVYWYRQLPEEGLKFMVYLQKENIIDESGMPKERFSAEFPKEGPSILRIQQVVRGDSAAYFCASSPGQENNEQFFGPGTRLTVL.

The table lists this clone with a few counts. This chain uses TRBV5-1 with TRBJ2-5; 7 bases map to TRBD2. The CDR3 extends over 16 amino acids. Germline values: CDR1 SGHRS, CDR2 YFSETQ. With 0 bases clipped from V and 1 base from J, the junction kept 6 bases outside the gene matches. CDR3 bases: TGCGCCAGCAGCTTGGCCGGCGGGAGTGGCCAAGAGACCCAGTACTTC. Amino acid sequence: CASSLAGGSGQETQYF.

CDR3 sequence reads: CASSRRQGNQPQHF. The DNA of the CDR3 is TGTGCCAGCAGTCGCAGACAGGGCAATCAGCCCCAGCATTTT. The chain combines TRBV27 with TRBJ1-5, with a possible D match to TRBD1 (6 bases). Germline CDR1 and CDR2: MNHEY and SMNVEV (reference sequence). The CDR3 consists of 14 residues. With 5 bases removed from V and 2 bases from J, the gap between germline ends came to 10 bases.

The rearrangement uses TRBV28 and TRBJ2-1; a weak D match, TRBD1 (6 bases). The CDR3 runs to 14 residues. Trimming removed 5 bases at V and 9 bases at J, with 17 bases between. In germline, CDR1 is MDHEN, CDR2 SYDVKM. CDR3 coding DNA: TGTGCCAGCAGTGAGCCGGGACACCCGGCTGAGCAGTTCTTC. Residues: CASSEPGHPAEQFF.

The chain has TRBV2 and TRBJ1-1, with D possibly being TRBD1 (6 bases). The CDR3 consists of 13 residues. V lost 1 base and J 7 bases, leaving 10 bases between the germline ends. Germline loops: CDR1 SNHLY, CDR2 FYNNEI. The DNA for the CDR3 is TGTGCCAGCAGTGAAGGGGCAGGGGATGAAGCTTTCTTT. Its protein is CASSEGAGDEAFF.

V gene TRBV20-1 combines with J gene TRBJ2-1; no clear D gene. V was trimmed by 3 bases and J by 3 bases, leaving 3 bases between them. Germline loops: CDR1 DFQATT, CDR2 SNEGSKA (reference sequence). This CDR3 region has 11 residues. CDR3 coding DNA: TGCAGTGCTAGTAACTACAATGAGCAGTTCTTC. Translating it yields CSASNYNEQFF.

This rearrangement joins TRBV27 to TRBJ2-2; D is possibly TRBD2 (7 bases). V shed 4 bases and J shed 6 bases, with 15 bases lying between them. The CDR3 is 15 residues long. The germline CDR1 and CDR2 sequences are MNHEY and SMNVEV (reference sequence). CDR3 protein: CASSSSGTWPGELFF. In nucleotides, the CDR3 is TGTGCCAGCAGTTCCAGCGGGACATGGCCCGGGGAGCTGTTTTTT.

The chain has TRBV2 and TRBJ1-3; 7 positions match TRBD1. Germline loops: CDR1 SNHLY, CDR2 FYNNEI. The CDR3 extends over 16 amino acids. The junction had 12 bases not matched to a gene; V was cut back by 10 bases and J by 0 bases. The CDR3 DNA reads as TGTGCCACCAAGCTCCCGGGACAGACCTCTGGAAACACCATATATTTT. This gives the protein CATKLPGQTSGNTIYF. The full variable domain, completed using reference TRBV2 and TRBJ1-3, is EPEVTQTPSHQVTQMGQEVILRCVPISNHLYFYWYRQILGQKVEFLVSFYNNEISEKSEIFDDQFSVERPDGSNFTLKIRSTKLEDSAMYFCATKLPGQTSGNTIYFGEGSWLTVV.

The chain combines TRBV10-3 with TRBJ2-1, with 9 bases fitting TRBD2. Germline assignment: CDR1 ENHRY and CDR2 SYGVKD. Germline trimming cut 2 bases from V and 2 bases from J; bases unmatched to any gene: 7. The CDR3 length is 17 residues. Here the CDR3 reads CAISEREGGRAYNEQFF. The CDR3 region has the DNA TGTGCCATCAGTGAGAGAGAAGGCGGGAGGGCCTACAATGAGCAGTTCTTC.

This rearrangement joins TRBV6-5 to TRBJ1-5; maybe TRBD1 (5 bases). V was cut by 2 bases and J by 9 bases, with 8 bases left in between. The CDR3 runs 12 residues. Germline V CDR1 and CDR2: MNHEY, SVGAGI. The DNA of the CDR3 is TGTGCCAGCAGTTACGCTCAGGGGCCCCAGCATTTT. Translation: CASSYAQGPQHF.

The table lists this clone with a few counts. The rearrangement links TRBV14 to TRBJ2-1, with 10 bases matching TRBD1. With 8 bases clipped from V and 7 bases from J, the junction kept 8 bases outside the gene matches. The CDR3 contains 14 residues. CDR1 is SGHDN and CDR2 is FVKESK in the germline V gene. DNA for the CDR3: TGTGCCAGCTTAGGGGACAGGGGAGGGAATGAGCAGTTCTTC. This sequence encodes CASLGDRGGNEQFF.

This clone appeared a single time. The chain couples TRBV15 to TRBJ2-2, with 8 bases aligning to TRBD2. The CDR3 extends over 15 amino acids. After removal of 3 bases from V and 5 bases from J, the junction contained 5 bases not matched to a gene. Germline assignment: CDR1 LNHNV and CDR2 YYDKDF (reference sequence). The CDR3 here is CATSSLAGGTGELFF. CDR3 DNA: TGTGCCACCAGCAGCCTAGCGGGTGGGACCGGGGAGCTGTTTTTT.

For this clone: A junction boundary mismatches the germline segment, possibly from a read error. This chain uses TRBV7-9 with TRBJ1-1, with unresolved D. This CDR3 region has 12 residues. Germline values: CDR1 SEHNR, CDR2 FQNEAQ (reference sequence). CDR3 sequence reads: CSSSVSDTEAFF. In DNA, the CDR3 is TGTTCCAGCTCTGTTAGCGACACTGAAGCTTTCTTT. The whole variable domain, filled in from reference TRBV7-9 and TRBJ1-1, reads DTGVSQNPRHKITKRGQNVTFRCDPISEHNRLYWYRQTLGQGPEFLTYFQNEAQLEKSRLLSDRFSAERPKGSFSTLEIQRTEQGDSAMYLCSSSVSDTEAFFGQGTRLTVV.

The J gene is TRBJ2-1, the V gene TRBV5-1; TRBD1 matches 8 bases. The junction had 5 bases not matched to a gene; V was cut back by 5 bases and J by 4 bases. Germline CDR1 reads SGHRS; CDR2 reads YFSETQ. The CDR3 totals 14 residues. The CDR3 reads CASRSRDRYNEQFF. The CDR3 DNA sequence: TGCGCCAGCAGAAGCCGGGACAGGTACAATGAGCAGTTCTTC.

This clone was picked up a small number of times. V gene TRBV7-3 combines with J gene TRBJ2-3, with 7 nucleotides matching TRBD2. J lost 6 bases, V lost 1 base, and 4 bases had no gene match. This CDR3 is built from 14 residues. CDR1 is SGHTA and CDR2 is FQGTGA in the germline V gene. CDR3 nucleotides: TGTGCCAGCAGCTTAATCGGGACTACGGATACGCAGTATTTT. Translation: CASSLIGTTDTQYF.

The gene calls are TRBV7-9 and TRBJ1-4; 10 bases agree with TRBD1. The CDR3 is 18 residues long. Trimming took 4 bases from V and 6 from J; bases not matched to a gene: 14. Germline CDR1 reads SEHNR; CDR2 reads FQNEAQ (reference sequence). The DNA for the CDR3 is TGTGCCAGCAGCTCTTTGTGGAGAACCGGGACAGGGGATGAAAAACTGTTTTTT. Translating gives CASSSLWRTGTGDEKLFF.

This clone was counted a few times. The V and J genes are TRBV6-4 and TRBJ2-1, with TRBD2 matching 10 bases. The germline gives CDR1 MRHNA, CDR2 SNTAGT. The CDR3 contains 16 residues. Trimming took 5 bases from V and 3 from J; bases not matched to a gene: 7. CDR3 sequence: CASSPLGLADYNEQFF. DNA for the CDR3: TGTGCCAGCAGTCCCCTAGGACTAGCGGACTACAATGAGCAGTTCTTC.

V and J are TRBV5-1 and TRBJ1-1; no firm D call. The germline V gene has CDR1 SGHRS and CDR2 YFSETQ. V shed 5 bases and J shed 5 bases, with 13 bases lying between them. The CDR3 contains 13 residues. The CDR3 region has the DNA TGCGCCAGCAGTCTTACTACGGGTACTGAAGCTTTCTTT. It specifies CASSLTTGTEAFF. The variable domain in full, with the rest retrieved from reference TRBV5-1 and TRBJ1-1, is KAGVTQTPRYLIKTRGQQVTLSCSPISGHRSVSWYQQTPGQGLQFLFEYFSETQRNKGNFPGRFSGRQFSNSRSEMNVSTLELGDSALYLCASSLTTGTEAFFGQGTRLTVV.

This chain connects TRBV15 to TRBJ1-5; D not resolved. V was shortened by 0 bases and J by 0 bases, with 15 bases between the two germline ends. This CDR3 has 18 residues. Germline V lookup: CDR1 LNHNV, CDR2 YYDKDF (reference sequence). CDR3 region: CATSRDWRRYLSNQPQHF. The DNA of the CDR3 is TGTGCCACCAGCAGAGATTGGCGGCGATACCTTAGCAATCAGCCCCAGCATTTT.

The chain carries TRBV25-1 and TRBJ1-1; D gene uncertain. The CDR3 has 13 amino acids. Germline V gives CDR1 MGHDK, CDR2 SYGVNS. V was pared by 4 bases and J by 8 bases, with 14 bases between. The CDR3 sequence is CASSVEGPCEAFF. CDR3 DNA: TGTGCCAGCAGTGTCGAGGGCCCATGCGAAGCTTTCTTT. The full variable domain, in which reference TRBV25-1 and TRBJ1-1 provide the parts outside the CDR3, is EADIYQTPRYLVIGTGKKITLECSQTMGHDKMYWYQQDPGMELHLIHYSYGVNSTEKGDLSSESTVSRIRTEHFPLTLESARPSHTSQYLCASSVEGPCEAFFGQGTRLTVV.

V gene TRBV2 combines with J gene TRBJ2-3, with 7 positions matching TRBD1. This CDR3 has 11 residues. Germline CDR1 and CDR2: SNHLY and FYNNEI. V was pared by 2 bases and J by 14 bases, with 4 bases of the junction left unmatched. CDR3: CASSERDSPYF. In DNA form, the CDR3 reads TGTGCCAGCAGTGAACGGGACAGCCCGTATTTT. The entire variable domain, with the rest obtained from reference TRBV2 and TRBJ2-3, is as follows: EPEVTQTPSHQVTQMGQEVILRCVPISNHLYFYWYRQILGQKVEFLVSFYNNEISEKSEIFDDQFSVERPDGSNFTLKIRSTKLEDSAMYFCASSERDSPYFGPGTRLTVL.

The CDR3 spells CASSQLTQGSYEQYF. The CDR3 nucleotides are TGCGCCAGCAGCCAACTAACACAGGGGAGCTACGAGCAGTACTTC. The V gene is TRBV4-1, the J gene TRBJ2-7; 7 positions match TRBD1. The CDR3 totals 15 residues. The germline V gene encodes CDR1 MGHRA and CDR2 YSYEKL. After removal of 2 bases from V and 3 bases from J, the junction contained 7 bases not matched to a gene.